This passage covers 15 T cell receptor beta chains from one sample sequenced in a study of shared clonotypes between healthy human individuals (dated by TCRdb to 2018 to 2021). To prepare the library, the immunoSEQ multiplex PCR assay was applied. What TCRdb holds here is the immuneACCESS table cut down to in-frame rearrangements. Part of the clones is not present; checked against another copy, under half of the missing clones reflect an unresolved V gene, and the others are unexplained. This sample gives around 600,000 clones in total; approximately 95% of them show up just once. Clones ranked in the top ten supply over 0.1% of the sample. For the CD8 naive samples, CD45RO-negative cells were positively selected for CCR7, yielding a CD45RA+CCR7+ population from which TemRA cells were excluded. Sequences were obtained from naive CD8+ T cells sorted from blood. According to the study, the label for this sample's cell subset or site signals: CD45RA+CCR7+. Receptor source: a woman aged 25 to 39 in good health.

The rearrangement links TRBV25-1 to TRBJ2-7; D not resolved. Per germline, CDR1 MGHDK and CDR2 SYGVNS. The CDR3 length is 11 residues. V gave up 7 bases and J gave up 0 bases, with 4 bases separating them. This CDR3 is CASILSYEQYF. The CDR3 DNA reads TGTGCCAGCATCCTCTCCTACGAGCAGTACTTC.

The CDR3 bases are TGTGCCAGCAGTTTGCCGGGGATCCACGAGCAGTACTTC. Protein product: CASSLPGIHEQYF. The chain combines TRBV27 with TRBJ2-7; a possible D gene is TRBD2 (5 bases). Germline CDR1 is MNHEY and CDR2 is SMNVEV (reference sequence). V dropped 3 bases and J dropped 5 bases, with 11 bases sitting between them. The CDR3 is 13 residues long.

CDR3 region: CASSFGLTDTQYF. CDR3 coding DNA: TGTGCCAGCAGTTTTGGTCTCACAGATACGCAGTATTTT. The chain combines TRBV27 with TRBJ2-3, with no clear D. In germline, CDR1 is MNHEY, CDR2 SMNVEV (reference sequence). The ends were cut back, 3 bases at V and 2 bases at J, with 6 bases in the middle. CDR3 length equals 13 residues.

The chain uses TRBV9 and TRBJ2-1, with no clear D. Trimming stripped 0 bases from V and 9 bases from J, with 19 bases between. Germline values: CDR1 SGDLS, CDR2 YYNGEE. The CDR3 spans 16 residues. The chain's CDR3 is CASSVDGASSFTEQFF. Written as DNA, the CDR3 is TGTGCCAGCAGCGTAGACGGAGCGTCATCCTTCACTGAGCAGTTCTTC. Full variable domain (outside the CDR3, taken from reference TRBV9 and TRBJ2-1): DSGVTQTPKHLITATGQRVTLRCSPRSGDLSVYWYQQSLDQGLQFLIQYYNGEERAKGNILERFSAQQFPDLHSELNLSSLELGDSALYFCASSVDGASSFTEQFFGPGTRLTVL.

The genes are TRBV5-6 and TRBJ2-7, with 9 bases matching TRBD1. The ends lost 2 bases at V and 4 bases at J; junction bases unmatched: 4. CDR1 and CDR2 (germline): SGHDT, YYEEEE. This CDR3 contains 14 residues. The CDR3 nucleotides are TGTGCCAGCAGCTTCTGGACAGGGGAATACGAGCAGTACTTC. Its protein product is CASSFWTGEYEQYF. The whole variable domain, remainder taken from reference TRBV5-6 and TRBJ2-7, is DAGVTQSPTHLIKTRGQQVTLRCSPKSGHDTVSWYQQALGQGPQFIFQYYEEEERQRGNFPDRFSGHQFPNYSSELNVNALLLGDSALYLCASSFWTGEYEQYFGPGTRLTVT.

The table lists this clone with a count of one. This sequence joins TRBV7-9 and TRBJ2-1; possible D gene TRBD2, 5 bases. Germline lookup yields CDR1 SEHNR and CDR2 FQNEAQ (reference sequence). The CDR3 covers 15 residues. V was pared by 7 bases and J by 0 bases, with 13 bases between. The CDR3 is CASTSGNSSYNEQFF. In DNA form, the CDR3 reads TGTGCCAGCACCTCCGGGAACAGCTCCTACAATGAGCAGTTCTTC. Complete variable domain (other parts from reference TRBV7-9 and TRBJ2-1): DTGVSQNPRHKITKRGQNVTFRCDPISEHNRLYWYRQTLGQGPEFLTYFQNEAQLEKSRLLSDRFSAERPKGSFSTLEIQRTEQGDSAMYLCASTSGNSSYNEQFFGPGTRLTVL.

The chain combines TRBV19 with TRBJ2-3; the D gene is possibly TRBD1 (6 bases). V lost 6 bases, J lost 0 bases, and 13 bases lay in between. The length of the CDR3 is 15 residues. From germline, CDR1 is LNHDA and CDR2 SQIVND (reference sequence). The CDR3 DNA reads as TGTGCCAGTAGACCCACAGGGTTTAGCACAGATACGCAGTATTTT. It yields the protein CASRPTGFSTDTQYF.

The chain recombines TRBV15 with TRBJ1-5; TRBD1 matches 8 bases. The CDR3 is 16 residues long. Germline trimming cut 0 bases from V and 6 bases from J; bases unmatched to any gene: 7. Germline CDR1 and CDR2: LNHNV and YYDKDF (reference sequence). For the CDR3, the DNA is TGTGCCACCAGCAGAGAGACGCGGACAGGGATTCAGCCCCAGCATTTT. Its protein is CATSRETRTGIQPQHF.

V gene TRBV27 combines with J gene TRBJ2-3; D tentatively reads TRBD1 or TRBD2 (6 bases each). CDR1 and CDR2 from the germline V gene are MNHEY and SMNVEV (reference sequence). There are 18 residues in the CDR3. V lost 7 bases and J lost 6, with 29 bases in between. The CDR3 region is CASTPARGQTGWGDTQYF. The CDR3 DNA follows: TGTGCCAGCACCCCCGCCCGGGGGCAAACAGGATGGGGGGATACGCAGTATTTT.

The chain uses TRBV11-2 and TRBJ1-3; the match to TRBD1 covers 9 bases. This CDR3 has 16 residues. CDR1 is SGHAT and CDR2 is FQNNGV in the germline V gene. Trimming removed 4 bases from V and 4 bases from J; junction bases left unmatched: 8. In DNA, the CDR3 is TGTGCCAGCAGCTCCATACAGGGGGCAAGAGGAAACACCATATATTTT. It translates to CASSSIQGARGNTIYF.

This rearrangement joins TRBV27 to TRBJ1-2; 10 bases agree with TRBD1. The CDR3 length is 13 residues. Germline CDR1 and CDR2: MNHEY and SMNVEV (reference sequence). J lost 8 bases, V lost 4 bases, and 4 bases had no gene match. This CDR3 reads CASSWGTGEGYTF. The DNA of the CDR3 is TGTGCCAGCAGTTGGGGGACAGGGGAGGGCTACACCTTC.

V is TRBV14 and J is TRBJ2-2, with 12 bases fitting TRBD2. Germline V gene data show CDR1 as SGHDN and CDR2 as FVKESK. This CDR3 has 19 amino acids. V was clipped by 1 base and J by 3 bases; unmatched bases: 9. CDR3 sequence: CASSQVETSGSIYTGELFF. DNA of the CDR3: TGTGCCAGCAGCCAAGTCGAGACTAGCGGGAGTATCTACACCGGGGAGCTGTTTTTT.

The CDR3 is CASSYEESYEQYF. In nucleotides, the CDR3 is TGCGCCAGCAGCTATGAGGAGTCCTACGAGCAGTACTTC. The chain employs TRBV4-1 and TRBJ2-7; D is uncertain. Germline loops: CDR1 MGHRA, CDR2 YSYEKL. V lost 5 bases, J lost 1 base, and 9 bases lay in between. This CDR3 has 13 residues.

V usage is TRBV13 and J usage is TRBJ2-3; TRBD1 aligns across 10 bases. There are 14 residues in the CDR3. After removal of 3 bases from V and 5 bases from J, the junction contained 2 bases not matched to a gene. In germline, CDR1 is PRHDT, CDR2 FYEKMQ (reference sequence). CDR3 sequence (DNA): TGTGCCAGCAGCTTGGGACAGGGGAGAGATACGCAGTATTTT. It specifies CASSLGQGRDTQYF.

V usage is TRBV27 and J usage is TRBJ2-1, with TRBD1 as a possible D gene (6 bases). V was pared by 1 base and J by 7 bases, with 14 bases between. Germline CDR1 reads MNHEY; CDR2 reads SMNVEV (reference sequence). The CDR3 has 15 amino acids. DNA of the CDR3: TGTGCCAGCAGTTTATTACAGGGTGGACGGAATGAGCAGTTCTTC. Protein: CASSLLQGGRNEQFF.